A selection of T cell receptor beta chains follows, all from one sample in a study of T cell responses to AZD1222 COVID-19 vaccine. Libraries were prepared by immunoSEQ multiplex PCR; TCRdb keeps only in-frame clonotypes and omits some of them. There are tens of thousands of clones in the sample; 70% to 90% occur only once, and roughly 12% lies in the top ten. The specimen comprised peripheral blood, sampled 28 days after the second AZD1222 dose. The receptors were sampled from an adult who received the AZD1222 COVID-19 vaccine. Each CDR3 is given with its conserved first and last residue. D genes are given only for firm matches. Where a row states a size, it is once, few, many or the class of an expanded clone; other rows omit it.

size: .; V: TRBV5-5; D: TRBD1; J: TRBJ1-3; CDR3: CASRLGQGGNTIYF; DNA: TGTGCCAGCAGGTTGGGACAGGGCGGAAACACCATATATTTT
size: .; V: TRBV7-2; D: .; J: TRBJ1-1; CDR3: CASSLVVGYTEAFF; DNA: TGTGCCAGCAGCTTAGTAGTGGGGTACACTGAAGCTTTCTTT
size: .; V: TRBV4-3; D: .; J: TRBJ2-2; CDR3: CASSQDDFWSTGELFF; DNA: TGCGCCAGCAGCCAAGATGATTTTTGGAGCACCGGGGAGCTGTTTTTT
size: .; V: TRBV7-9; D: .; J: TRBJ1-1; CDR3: CASETVTEAFF; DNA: TGTGCCAGCGAGACAGTTACTGAAGCTTTCTTT
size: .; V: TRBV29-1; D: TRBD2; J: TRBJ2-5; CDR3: CSGLAGSETQYF; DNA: TGCAGCGGACTAGCAGGGTCCGAGACCCAGTACTTC
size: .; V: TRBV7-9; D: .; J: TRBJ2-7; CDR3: CASSLFSPDEQYF; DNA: TGTGCCAGCAGCTTATTCTCTCCCGACGAGCAGTACTTC
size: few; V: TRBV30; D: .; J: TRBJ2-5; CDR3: CAWSDGSGKQETQYF; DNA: TGTGCCTGGAGTGATGGGTCGGGAAAACAAGAGACCCAGTACTTC
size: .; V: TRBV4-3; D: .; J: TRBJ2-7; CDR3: CASSQDRGEQYF; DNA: TGCGCCAGCAGCCAAGATCGGGGAGAGCAGTACTTC
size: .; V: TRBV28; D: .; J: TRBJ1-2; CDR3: CASSFQGYGYTF; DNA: TGTGCCAGCAGTTTTCAGGGATATGGCTACACCTTC
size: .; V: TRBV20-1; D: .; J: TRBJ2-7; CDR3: CSASLERAGLGEQYF; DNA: TGCAGTGCTAGTTTGGAGCGGGCAGGCCTCGGCGAGCAGTACTTC
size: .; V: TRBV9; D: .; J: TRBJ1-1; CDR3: CASSTGGVGVTEAFF; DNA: TGTGCCAGCAGCACCGGAGGGGTAGGAGTAACTGAAGCTTTCTTT
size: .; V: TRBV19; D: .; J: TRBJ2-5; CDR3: CASGTDLGYQETQYF; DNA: TGTGCCAGTGGGACCGACCTAGGATACCAAGAGACCCAGTACTTC
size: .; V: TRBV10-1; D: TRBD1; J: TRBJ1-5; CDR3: CASRNRGHQPQHF; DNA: TGCGCCAGCAGGAACAGGGGGCACCAGCCCCAGCATTTT
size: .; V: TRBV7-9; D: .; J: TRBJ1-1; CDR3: CASSSMGGGTEAFF; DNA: TGTGCCAGCAGCTCCATGGGGGGAGGCACTGAAGCTTTCTTT
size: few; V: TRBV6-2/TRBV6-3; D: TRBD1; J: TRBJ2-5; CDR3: CASSSGGETQYF; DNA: TGTGCCAGCAGTTCAGGGGGAGAGACCCAGTACTTC
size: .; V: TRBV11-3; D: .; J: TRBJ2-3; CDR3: CASSLDGRSTDTQYF; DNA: TGTGCCAGCAGCTTAGACGGCCGAAGCACAGATACGCAGTATTTT
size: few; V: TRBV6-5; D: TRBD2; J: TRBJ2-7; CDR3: CASRPLAGRTEQYF; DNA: TGTGCCAGCAGGCCACTAGCGGGGAGAACCGAGCAGTACTTC
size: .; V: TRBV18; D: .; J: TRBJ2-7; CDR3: CASSPRQDYEQYF; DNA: TGTGCCAGCTCACCACGACAAGACTACGAGCAGTACTTC
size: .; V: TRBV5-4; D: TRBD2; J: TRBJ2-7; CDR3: CASSPGLAPYEQYF; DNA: TGTGCCAGCAGCCCGGGACTAGCGCCATACGAGCAGTACTTC
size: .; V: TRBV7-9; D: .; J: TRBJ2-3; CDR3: CASTPRTPTAGTQYF; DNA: TGTGCCAGCACCCCCCGCACTCCTACGGCGGGTACGCAGTATTTT
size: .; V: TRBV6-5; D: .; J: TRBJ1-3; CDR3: CASSPTGSGNTIYF; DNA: TGTGCCAGCAGTCCCACAGGCTCTGGAAACACCATATATTTT
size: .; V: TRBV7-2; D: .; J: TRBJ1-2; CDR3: CASSLSREDGYTF; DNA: TGTGCCAGCAGCTTAAGCAGGGAGGACGGCTACACCTTC
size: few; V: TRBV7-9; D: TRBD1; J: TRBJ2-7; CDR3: CASTQRGSGTGEFEQYF; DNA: TGTGCCAGCACCCAAAGGGGGAGCGGGACAGGGGAATTCGAGCAGTACTTC
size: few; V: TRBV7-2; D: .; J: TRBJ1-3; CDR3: CASSSGRSSGNTIYF; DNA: TGTGCCAGCAGCTCCGGACGTTCCTCTGGAAACACCATATATTTT
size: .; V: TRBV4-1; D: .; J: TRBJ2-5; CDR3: CASSQDPQETQYF; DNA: TGCGCCAGCAGCCAAGATCCCCAAGAGACCCAGTACTTC
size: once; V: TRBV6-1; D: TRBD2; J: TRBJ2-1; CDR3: CASSSTSVGQFF; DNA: TGTGCCAGCAGTTCGACTAGCGTAGGGCAGTTCTTC
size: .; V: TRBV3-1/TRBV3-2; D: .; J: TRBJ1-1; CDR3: CASSQEGGSMNTEAFF; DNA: TGTGCCAGCAGCCAAGAAGGCGGCAGCATGAACACTGAAGCTTTCTTT
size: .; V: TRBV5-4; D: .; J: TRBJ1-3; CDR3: CASSLASSLSSGNTIYF; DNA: TGTGCCAGCAGCTTGGCCTCGAGTCTGAGCTCTGGAAACACCATATATTTT
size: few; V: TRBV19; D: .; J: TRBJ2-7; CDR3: CASSTDRTYEQYF; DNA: TGTGCCAGTAGTACCGACAGGACCTACGAGCAGTACTTC
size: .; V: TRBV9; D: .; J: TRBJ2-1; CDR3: CASSGEDEQFF; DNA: TGTGCCAGCAGCGGGGAAGATGAGCAGTTCTTC
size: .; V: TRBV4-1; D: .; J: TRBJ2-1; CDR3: CASSQPVQGSYEQFF; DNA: TGCGCCAGCAGCCAACCCGTCCAGGGTAGTTATGAGCAGTTCTTC
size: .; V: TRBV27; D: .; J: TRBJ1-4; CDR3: CASSLSPGLNEKLFF; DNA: TGTGCCAGCAGTTTATCGCCGGGTTTAAATGAAAAACTGTTTTTT
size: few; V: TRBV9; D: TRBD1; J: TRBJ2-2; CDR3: CASSVETGATGELFF; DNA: TGTGCCAGCAGCGTAGAAACAGGGGCGACCGGGGAGCTGTTTTTT
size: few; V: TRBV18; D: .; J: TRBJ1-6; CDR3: CASSSDRNSPLHF; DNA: TGTGCCAGCTCATCCGACAGGAATTCACCCCTCCACTTT
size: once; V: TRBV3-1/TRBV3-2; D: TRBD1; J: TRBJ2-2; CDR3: CASRRTGEATTGELFF; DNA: TGTGCCAGCAGGCGGACAGGGGAGGCCACCACCGGGGAGCTGTTTTTT
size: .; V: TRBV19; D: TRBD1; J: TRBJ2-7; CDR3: CASSIAGTGFYEQYF; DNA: TGTGCCAGTAGTATAGCTGGGACAGGGTTCTACGAGCAGTACTTC
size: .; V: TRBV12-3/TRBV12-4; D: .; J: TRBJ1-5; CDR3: CASSLGYNQPQHF; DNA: TGTGCCAGCAGTTTAGGGTACAATCAGCCCCAGCATTTT
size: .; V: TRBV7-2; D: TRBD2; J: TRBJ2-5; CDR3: CASSPSGGGASGETQYF; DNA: TGTGCCAGCAGCCCCTCCGGCGGGGGGGCCTCAGGAGAGACCCAGTACTTC
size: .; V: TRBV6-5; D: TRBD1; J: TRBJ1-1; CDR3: CASSYRDSEAFF; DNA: TGTGCCAGCAGTTACCGGGACAGTGAAGCTTTCTTT
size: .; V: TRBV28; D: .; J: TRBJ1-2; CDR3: CASTLGGGYGYTF; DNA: TGTGCCAGCACCCTTGGGGGGGGCTATGGCTACACCTTC
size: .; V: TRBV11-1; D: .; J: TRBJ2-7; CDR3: CASSQLGDHQYF; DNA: TGTGCCAGCAGCCAGTTAGGGGATCATCAGTACTTC
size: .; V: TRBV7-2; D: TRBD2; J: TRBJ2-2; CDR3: CASSIGLAGVYTGELFF; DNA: TGTGCCAGCAGCATAGGACTAGCGGGGGTGTACACCGGGGAGCTGTTTTTT
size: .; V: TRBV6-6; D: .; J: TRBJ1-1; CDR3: CASTPGRGVGVAEAFF; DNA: TGTGCCAGCACTCCGGGTCGGGGAGTAGGAGTCGCTGAAGCTTTCTTT
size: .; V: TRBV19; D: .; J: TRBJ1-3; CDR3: CASSIAGSGNTIYF; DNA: TGTGCCAGTAGTATAGCTGGCTCTGGAAACACCATATATTTT
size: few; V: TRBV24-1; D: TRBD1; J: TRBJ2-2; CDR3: CATSDQGATGELFF; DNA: TGTGCCACCAGTGATCAGGGGGCGACCGGGGAGCTGTTTTTT
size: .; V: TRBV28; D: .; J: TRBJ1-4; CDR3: CASREYRERDEKLFF; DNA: TGTGCCAGCAGGGAGTACAGGGAGCGGGATGAAAAACTGTTTTTT
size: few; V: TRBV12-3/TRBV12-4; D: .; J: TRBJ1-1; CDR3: CASRGQMNTEAFF; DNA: TGTGCCAGCAGAGGACAGATGAACACTGAAGCTTTCTTT
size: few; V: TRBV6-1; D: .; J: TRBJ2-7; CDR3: CASSEAQGSVEQYF; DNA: TGTGCCAGCAGTGAAGCGCAGGGGTCGGTGGAGCAGTACTTC
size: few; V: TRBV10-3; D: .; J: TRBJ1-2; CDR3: CAISDPTGIYGYTF; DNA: TGTGCCATCAGTGACCCAACAGGGATCTATGGCTACACCTTC
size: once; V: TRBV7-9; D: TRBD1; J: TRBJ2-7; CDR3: CASSLGQVTSYEQYF; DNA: TGTGCCAGCAGCCTAGGACAGGTAACCTCCTACGAGCAGTACTTC
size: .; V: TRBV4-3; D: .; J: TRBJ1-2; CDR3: CASSHSIAGYGYTF; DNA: TGCGCCAGCAGCCACAGTATAGCGGGCTATGGCTACACCTTC
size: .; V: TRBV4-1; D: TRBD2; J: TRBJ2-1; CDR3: CASSHVGLAGGPSPYNEQFF; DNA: TGCGCCAGCAGCCATGTCGGACTAGCGGGGGGGCCTAGTCCCTACAATGAGCAGTTCTTC
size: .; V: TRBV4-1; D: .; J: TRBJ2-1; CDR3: CASSQTRSSYNEQFF; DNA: TGCGCCAGCAGCCAAACAAGGAGCTCCTACAATGAGCAGTTCTTC